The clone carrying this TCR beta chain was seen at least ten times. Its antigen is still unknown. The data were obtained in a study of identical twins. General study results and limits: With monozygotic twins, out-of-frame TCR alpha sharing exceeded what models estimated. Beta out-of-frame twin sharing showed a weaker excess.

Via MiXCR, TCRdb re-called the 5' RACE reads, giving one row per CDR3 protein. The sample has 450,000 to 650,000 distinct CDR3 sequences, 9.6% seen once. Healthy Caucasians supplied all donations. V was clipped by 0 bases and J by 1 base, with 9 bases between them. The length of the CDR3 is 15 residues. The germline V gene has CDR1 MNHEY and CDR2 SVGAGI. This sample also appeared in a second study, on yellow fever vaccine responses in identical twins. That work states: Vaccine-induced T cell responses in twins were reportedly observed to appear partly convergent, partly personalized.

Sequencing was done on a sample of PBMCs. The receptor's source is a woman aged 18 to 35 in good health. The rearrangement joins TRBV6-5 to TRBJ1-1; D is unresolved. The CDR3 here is CASSYSIVGNTEAFF. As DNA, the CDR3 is TGTGCCAGCAGTTACTCGATAGTTGGGAACACTGAAGCTTTCTTT.